The 17 T cell receptor beta chains below were found in one sample sequenced in a study of early T cells in non-severe SARS-CoV-2 infection. MiXCR, run by TCRdb on the 5' RACE reads, gives a single entry per CDR3 protein. The table lists 85,000 to 100,000 distinct CDR3 sequences, less than 15% of them singletons. The sample taken for sequencing was whole blood. These receptor sequences come from an adult who was a healthcare worker with PCR-confirmed SARS-CoV-2 infection or an uninfected control (not recorded which).

This clonotype was seen at least ten times. The CDR3 is CASGRGATSTDTQYF. The CDR3 DNA is TGTGCCAGCGGCCGCGGGGCTACTAGCACAGATACGCAGTATTTT. The J gene is TRBJ2-3, the V gene TRBV19, with D maybe TRBD2 (6 bases). Per germline, CDR1 LNHDA and CDR2 SQIVND (reference sequence). V lost 9 bases to trimming and J lost 0 bases, with 16 bases between them. The CDR3 runs to 15 residues. The variable domain in full, with the rest retrieved from reference TRBV19 and TRBJ2-3, is DGGITQSPKYLFRKEGQNVTLSCEQNLNHDAMYWYRQDPGQGLRLIYYSQIVNDFQKGDIAEGYSVSREKKESFPLTVTSAQKNPTAFYLCASGRGATSTDTQYFGPGTRLTVL.

There are a few counts of this clonotype. The CDR3: CASSGQGEGEQFF. DNA for the CDR3: TGTGCCAGCAGTGGACAGGGCGAGGGTGAGCAGTTCTTC. The V and J genes are TRBV6-1 and TRBJ2-1, with TRBD1 matching 7 bases. The CDR3 spans 13 residues. The germline CDR1 and CDR2 sequences are MNHNS and SASEGT. The J segment lost 9 bases and the V segment lost 4 bases, leaving 6 bases of the junction unmatched.

The V gene is TRBV20-1, the J gene TRBJ1-1; D not certain. CDR1 is DFQATT, CDR2 SNEGSKA, per germline (reference sequence). The CDR3 is 10 residues long. CDR3 region: CRGWDTEAFF. The CDR3, as DNA: TGCAGAGGTTGGGACACTGAAGCTTTCTTT.

Ten or more counts support this clonotype. The V call is TRBV6-2 or TRBV6-3, the J call TRBJ1-1; D remains unclear. V was trimmed by 8 bases and J by 7 bases, leaving 14 bases between them. The CDR3 is 12 amino acids. Germline V gene lookup returns CDR1 MNHEY and CDR2 SVGEGT. The CDR3 bases are TGTGCCAGCGTAGCGGGTAGCGTTGAAGCTTTCTTT. This sequence encodes CASVAGSVEAFF.

This clonotype was recorded a few times. V is TRBV19 and J is TRBJ2-2, with D possibly TRBD2 on 6 matching bases. In germline, CDR1 is LNHDA, CDR2 SQIVND (reference sequence). Trimming left V 4 bases short and J 6 bases short, with 18 bases between. The CDR3 covers 16 residues. The CDR3 sequence: CASSTAARGGSGELFF. CDR3 coding DNA: TGTGCCAGTAGTACCGCCGCCCGTGGGGGGTCCGGGGAGCTGTTTTTT.

The V gene is TRBV19, the J gene TRBJ1-5; D call uncertain. V lost 8 bases to trimming and J lost 3 bases, with 8 bases between them. CDR3 length: 12 amino acids. Germline V gene sequence: CDR1 LNHDA, CDR2 SQIVND (reference sequence). For the CDR3, the DNA is TGTGCCAGTCAGCACCTCAATCAGCCCCAGCATTTT. Translating it yields CASQHLNQPQHF.

The chain uses TRBV29-1 and TRBJ1-1; D is unclear. This CDR3 comprises 12 residues. CDR1 is SQVTM, CDR2 ANQGSEA, per germline. The V end lost 4 bases, the J end lost 1 base, and 7 bases lay between the germline ends. Here the CDR3 DNA reads TGCAGCGTTGCTAGAGCGAACACTGAAGCTTTCTTT. Translation: CSVARANTEAFF.

This clonotype has ten or more counts. The chain links TRBV7-3 to TRBJ2-1, with D tentatively TRBD2 (6 bases). The germline CDR1 and CDR2 sequences are SGHTA and FQGTGA. The CDR3 is 14 residues long. The V and J ends lost 0 bases and 8 bases respectively, with 11 bases between them. The CDR3 sequence is CASSLTGGVDEQFF. The CDR3 bases are TGTGCCAGCAGCTTAACCGGGGGAGTCGATGAGCAGTTCTTC.

The sample holds a few counts of this clonotype. The chain combines TRBV2 with TRBJ1-5, with D maybe TRBD1 (6 bases). The CDR3 covers 14 residues. V was trimmed by 5 bases and J by 4 bases, leaving 12 bases between them. CDR1 is SNHLY and CDR2 is FYNNEI in the germline V gene. The chain's CDR3 is CASSQGTPNQPQHF. The CDR3 DNA reads TGTGCCAGCAGTCAGGGGACACCAAATCAGCCCCAGCATTTT.

This clonotype came up a few times. The chain carries TRBV11-2 and TRBJ1-3; TRBD1 might be the D (6 bases). CDR1 SGHAT and CDR2 FQNNGV come from the germline V gene. Trimming took 2 bases from V and 4 from J, leaving 9 bases between them. The CDR3 has 14 residues. The CDR3 DNA is TGTGCCAGCAGCTTACAGGGGAGCGGAAACACCATATATTTT. This translates into CASSLQGSGNTIYF.

About this clonotype itself: A read error may account for a junction end that differs from germline. The V gene is TRBV2, the J gene TRBJ2-7; D remains ambiguous. Germline V gene sequence: CDR1 SNHLY, CDR2 FYNNEI. The CDR3 is 11 residues long. CDR3 nucleotides: TGTGCCAGCAGCCCCTCCCACGAGCAGTACTTC. Translated: CASSPSHEQYF.

This clonotype was detected many times. V and J are TRBV5-1 and TRBJ1-2; 10 bases are shared with TRBD1. CDR1 is SGHRS, CDR2 YFSETQ, per germline. The length of the CDR3 is 12 residues. J gave up 14 bases and V 4 bases, and 8 bases lay outside the gene matches. The CDR3 nucleotides are TGCGCCAGCAGCCGGGACAGGGGTGCTGGGACCTTC. As protein: CASSRDRGAGTF.

This clonotype turned up a few times. V usage is TRBV4-1 and J usage is TRBJ2-7; maybe TRBD2 (6 bases). CDR3 length: 16 residues. CDR1 MGHRA and CDR2 YSYEKL come from the germline V gene. The V end was cut by 4 bases, the J end by 1 base, with 17 bases between. The DNA of the CDR3 is TGCGCCAGCAGCCTCAGCACGGGAGCCAGGTCCTACGAGCAGTACTTC. Protein: CASSLSTGARSYEQYF.

This clonotype was detected ten times or more. The CDR3 is CASSDGFQGRTEAFF. The DNA of the CDR3 is TGTGCCAGCAGTGATGGGTTTCAGGGTAGGACTGAAGCTTTCTTT. J is TRBJ1-1 and V is TRBV25-1; D is perhaps TRBD1 (5 bases). Germline V gene data show CDR1 as MGHDK and CDR2 as SYGVNS. The germline V and J ends were trimmed by 3 bases and 5 bases, with 16 bases remaining between them. The CDR3 consists of 15 residues.

V is TRBV28 and J is TRBJ2-7, with 8 positions matching TRBD1. CDR3 length: 14 residues. CDR1 is MDHEN and CDR2 is SYDVKM in the germline V gene. Losses at the gene ends were 7 bases for V and 3 bases for J; bases not matched to a gene: 8. CDR3 protein: CASTPPGQVYEQYF. The DNA of the CDR3 is TGTGCCAGCACACCTCCGGGACAGGTCTACGAGCAGTACTTC.

A few counts support this clonotype. The chain is built from TRBV5-5 and TRBJ2-7, with D tentatively TRBD1 (5 bases). Germline-derived CDR1 and CDR2 are SGHKS and YYEKEE (reference sequence). The CDR3 consists of 13 residues. V was clipped by 8 bases and J by 2 bases, with 14 bases between them. CDR3 protein: CASIRQSTYEQYF. CDR3 nucleotide sequence: TGTGCCAGTATAAGACAGTCTACCTACGAGCAGTACTTC.

This clonotype showed up many times. The chain combines TRBV7-9 with TRBJ1-1, with D possibly TRBD1 on 6 matching bases. This CDR3 spans 14 amino acids. V gave up 3 bases and J gave up 0 bases, with 8 bases separating them. Per the germline V gene, CDR1 is SEHNR and CDR2 is FQNEAQ (reference sequence). CDR3 in amino acids: CASSFGGLNTEAFF. In DNA form, the CDR3 reads TGTGCCAGCAGCTTTGGGGGGCTGAACACTGAAGCTTTCTTT.